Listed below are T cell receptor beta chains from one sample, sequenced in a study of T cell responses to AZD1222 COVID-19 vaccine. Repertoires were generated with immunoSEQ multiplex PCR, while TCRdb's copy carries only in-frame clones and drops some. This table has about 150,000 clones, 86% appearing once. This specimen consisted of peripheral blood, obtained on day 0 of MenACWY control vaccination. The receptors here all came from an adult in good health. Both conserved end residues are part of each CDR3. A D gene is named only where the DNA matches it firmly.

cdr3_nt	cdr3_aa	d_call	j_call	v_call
TGTGCCACCCGAATACAGGGGGCTAACACCGGGGAGCTGTTTTTT	CATRIQGANTGELFF	TRBD1	TRBJ2-2	TRBV19
TGTGCCAGCAGCTTAGAAGGCGGGGGGGCCTGGGAGACCCAGTACTTC	CASSLEGGGAWETQYF	TRBD2	TRBJ2-5	TRBV7-9
TGTGCCAGCAGTCCGGGACAGGGGTGGAACACTGAAGCTTTCTTT	CASSPGQGWNTEAFF	TRBD1	TRBJ1-1	TRBV2
TGTGCCAGCAGTTCGGGACAGGGGATCTATGGCTACACCTTC	CASSSGQGIYGYTF	TRBD1	TRBJ1-2	TRBV27
TGTGCCAGCAGCCAAGATACAGACATGATGAACACTGAAGCTTTCTTT	CASSQDTDMMNTEAFF	NA	TRBJ1-1	TRBV4-2
TGTGCCAGCAGTGAACAGGGTTCCGAGGAGACCCAGTACTTC	CASSEQGSEETQYF	NA	TRBJ2-5	TRBV2
TGTGCCAGCAGTTTAGGGGTAATGGGAGAGCAGTTCTTC	CASSLGVMGEQFF	NA	TRBJ2-1	TRBV12-3/TRBV12-4
TGTGCCAGCAGTTCACGACTAGCGGGGGGTCCGGGCGAGACCCAGTACTTC	CASSSRLAGGPGETQYF	TRBD2	TRBJ2-5	TRBV28
TGTGCCAGCAGCCAAGGCGGGGGCTCAACTCCCTATGGCTACACCTTC	CASSQGGGSTPYGYTF	NA	TRBJ1-2	TRBV4-2
TGTGCCAGCAGCTCAGGCCCCCGGGACTTTAACACCGGGGAGCTGTTTTTT	CASSSGPRDFNTGELFF	NA	TRBJ2-2	TRBV11-3
TGTGCCAGCAGTTTTTTCGGGACAGGTCGGTCCGAGCAGTACTTC	CASSFFGTGRSEQYF	TRBD1	TRBJ2-7	TRBV28
TGTGCCAGTAGTATCGGCAGGCTGGCAAACCCCAACTATGGCTACACCTTC	CASSIGRLANPNYGYTF	NA	TRBJ1-2	TRBV19
TGTGCCACCTGGACAGGGGGCCTAGAGACCCAGTACTTC	CATWTGGLETQYF	TRBD1	TRBJ2-5	TRBV19
TGTGCCTGGAGTGTATCCGGGAATCAGCCCCAGCATTTT	CAWSVSGNQPQHF	NA	TRBJ1-5	TRBV30
TGTGCCAGCAGCTCGCCAGTCCGAGCAGATACGCAGTATTTT	CASSSPVRADTQYF	NA	TRBJ2-3	TRBV11-3